This T cell receptor (beta chain) was found in a study of CD8+ T cells in alopecia areata. Study observations and caveats: Scalp samples also yield sequences from resident alphabeta T cells of normal skin. Throughout tofacitinib, many expanded lesional clones continued to persist in scalp and blood.

With regard to this clone: Its antigen is as yet unknown.

Extracted from the samples, RNA was reverse transcribed into cDNA to serve as the sequencing template. Method: immunoSEQ multiplex PCR; TCRdb's copy keeps in-frame clones and lacks some. In the table there are roughly 250,000 clones, 60% of which are singletons. V gave up 11 bases and J gave up 2 bases, with 7 bases separating them. The CDR3 runs 12 residues. The treatment denotes: oral pan-JAK inhibitor, 5-10 mg twice daily. Sequences were derived from CD4+ T cells sorted from blood, sampled at approximately week 51, from a patient treated with tofacitinib. The J gene is TRBJ2-6, the V gene TRBV6-7; the D is unclear. TRBV6-7 belongs to the ORF category, with a function that is uncertain. The receptor comes from a human donor with alopecia areata. The CDR3 coding sequence is TGTGCCTCTGGCGCTGGGGCCAACGTCCTGACTTTC. Translation gives CASGAGANVLTF.